The rows below give T cell receptor beta chains drawn from one sample of a study of blood T cells in healthy people across ages. From the 5' RACE reads, TCRdb called clonotypes with MiXCR, one entry per CDR3 protein. The sample contains around 1,500,000 distinct CDR3 sequences, 35% to 45% of which appear only once. Sequencing was done on a sample of blood. These receptors were obtained from a woman younger than 30 in good health. Both conserved end residues are trimmed from each CDR3.

TRBV4-1	TRBJ1-5	ASSQVESVSNQPQH
TRBV4-2	TRBJ2-7	ASSQQIGDYEQY
TRBV27	TRBJ1-1	ASSPSPPTGEWAEAF
TRBV14	TRBJ2-7	ASSQDGPGHEQY
TRBV6-5	TRBJ1-6	ASSPPGPVNSPLH
TRBV7-2	TRBJ2-5	ASSKGTITKTQY
TRBV29-1	TRBJ1-2	SAETVAVVEGYT
TRBV4-1	TRBJ2-1	ASSQTGAVYNEQF
TRBV7-3	TRBJ2-1	ASSFPAGGSLYNEQF
TRBV6-5	TRBJ1-1	ASTGPGPYTEAF
TRBV20-1	TRBJ1-1	SATGGGPTEAF
TRBV7-2	TRBJ2-7	ASSLLGTGYLEQY
TRBV30	TRBJ1-1	AWTQGASNTEAF
TRBV12-5	TRBJ2-7	ASEGEGSYEQY
TRBV4-1	TRBJ2-3	ASSQEAGGDTQY
TRBV12-3/TRBV12-4	TRBJ1-1	ASSLQEHTEAF
TRBV6-1	TRBJ2-3	ASSERTQFRGPTDTQY
TRBV12-3/TRBV12-4	TRBJ2-3	ASSLTAPPYLSTDTQY
TRBV24-1	TRBJ2-3	ATSDEQGSTDTQY
TRBV10-3	TRBJ1-1	AISDPGVNTEAF
TRBV20-1	TRBJ2-3	SALGAPHSSLPDTQY
TRBV12-3/TRBV12-4	TRBJ2-1	ASSLVSGASSYNEQF
TRBV7-9	TRBJ2-1	ASSTSGTTQYNEQF
TRBV7-2	TRBJ1-2	ASSLALVAVNGYT
TRBV20-1	TRBJ2-1	SASTSKVEQF
TRBV7-6	TRBJ2-5	ASSLGSSGSGYEQY
TRBV7-3	TRBJ2-1	ASSLTTGLAGAGQF
TRBV20-1	TRBJ2-1	SARGDRGNEQF
TRBV5-1	TRBJ2-3	ASSKRPSGASTDTQY
TRBV20-1	TRBJ2-3	SAGAGGRAADTQY
TRBV6-6	TRBJ1-2	ASSSPTVYGYT
TRBV7-9	.	ASSLLSRNGETQY
TRBV7-2	TRBJ1-2	ASSLAGQPYGYT
TRBV7-9	TRBJ2-5	ASSLATLKPYNEQY
TRBV20-1	TRBJ2-7	SASPASGAYEQY
TRBV20-1	TRBJ1-2	SGDRDSGYT
TRBV5-5	TRBJ1-4	ASSLGGRGHNEKLF
TRBV15	TRBJ1-2	ATSRGTGNERHGYT
TRBV7-2	TRBJ2-7	ASSLSLAFSYEQY
TRBV29-1	TRBJ1-3	SAEEANSGNTIY
TRBV10-3	TRBJ1-1	AISLTRTGENTEAF
TRBV30	TRBJ1-5	AWTASSNQPQH
TRBV4-1	TRBJ2-7	ASSQGDRGFYEQY
TRBV7-2	TRBJ2-7	ASSPSPGQGREQY
TRBV5-5	TRBJ2-3	ASSLTGAWNTDTQY
TRBV14	TRBJ1-1	ASSQGVGKGGAF
TRBV20-1	TRBJ2-1	SARGASSYNEQF
TRBV2	TRBJ2-1	ASRGGGTSSYNEQF
TRBV7-9	TRBJ1-3	ASSYGDSSGNTIY
TRBV7-3	TRBJ1-1	ASSPLDLKDTEAF
TRBV20-1	TRBJ2-3	SAPNTGDTQY
TRBV20-1	TRBJ2-3	SAPTSGKSLADTQY
TRBV29-1	TRBJ2-3	SVETGIVSTDTQY
TRBV10-3	TRBJ2-3	AISEGLADTQY
TRBV5-5	TRBJ1-2	ASSSTGVNYGYT